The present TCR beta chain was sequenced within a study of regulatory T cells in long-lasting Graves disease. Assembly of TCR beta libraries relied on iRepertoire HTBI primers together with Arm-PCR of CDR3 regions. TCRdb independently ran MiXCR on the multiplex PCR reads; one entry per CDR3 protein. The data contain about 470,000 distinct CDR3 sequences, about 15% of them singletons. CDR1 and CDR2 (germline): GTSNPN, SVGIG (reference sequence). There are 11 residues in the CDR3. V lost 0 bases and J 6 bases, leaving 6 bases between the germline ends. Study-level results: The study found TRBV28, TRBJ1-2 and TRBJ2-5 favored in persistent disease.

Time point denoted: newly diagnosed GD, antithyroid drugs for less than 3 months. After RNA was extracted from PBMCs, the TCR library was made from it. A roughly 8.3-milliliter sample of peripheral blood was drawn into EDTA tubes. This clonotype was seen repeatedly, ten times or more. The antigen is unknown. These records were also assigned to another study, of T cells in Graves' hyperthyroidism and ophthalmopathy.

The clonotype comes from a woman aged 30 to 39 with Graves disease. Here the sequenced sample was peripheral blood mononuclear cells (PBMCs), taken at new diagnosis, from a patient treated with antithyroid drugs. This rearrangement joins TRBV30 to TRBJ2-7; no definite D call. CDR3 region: CAWSVRFEQYF. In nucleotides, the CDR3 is TGTGCCTGGAGTGTTCGATTCGAGCAGTACTTC.